This T cell receptor (beta chain) was captured in a study of shared clonotypes between healthy human individuals. Study information: CD4 naive and memory got three plates each, CD8 naive two, CD8 memory one.

Profiled with immunoSEQ multiplex PCR; TCRdb holds only in-frame clones, not every one. The sample yields 650,000 to 800,000 clones, around 77% seen once. Losses at the gene ends were 6 bases for V and 2 bases for J; bases not matched to a gene: 4. CDR1 and CDR2 (germline): SGHRS, YFSETQ. The CDR3 extends over 13 amino acids. The chain employs TRBV5-1 and TRBJ2-7; 8 positions agree with TRBD2. The TCR sequence derives from a woman in her twenties or thirties in good health. The material sequenced was memory CD4+ T cells sorted from blood. Subset here: CD45RA-negative fraction. The CDR3 sequence is CASTGTSAYEQYF. CDR3 DNA: TGCGCCAGCACCGGGACTAGTGCCTACGAGCAGTACTTC.